The clone carrying this T cell receptor beta chain has only one observation. This CDR3 has 11 amino acids. Trimming removed 0 bases at V and 8 bases at J, with 7 bases between. CDR1 and CDR2 from the germline V gene are GTSNPN and SVGIG (reference sequence). The data were taken from a study of CD8 T cells in Susac syndrome. RNA amounts of about 0.5 to 1 ug underwent reverse transcription with random hexamers. An immunoSEQ multiplex PCR amplified TCR beta CDR3 over 54 Vbeta and 13 Jbeta. TCRdb re-called the immunoSEQ multiplex PCR reads through MiXCR, storing one row per CDR3 protein. The profile shows about 300,000 distinct CDR3 sequences, roughly nine tenths of them singletons. TCR beta was sequenced from blood CD8+ and CD4+ T cells. The multiple sclerosis control cohort comprised treatment-naive individuals presenting with stable or active relapsing-remitting disease. TEMRA cells were FACS-enriched, unlike CD8+ and CD4+ T cells, which were negatively isolated.

V usage is TRBV30 and J usage is TRBJ1-2, with no clear D. The sequenced material came from CD4+ T cells from PBMCs. This TCR was recovered from a human donor with multiple sclerosis. CDR3 amino acids: CAWSVGRGYTF. In nucleotides, the CDR3 is TGTGCCTGGAGTGTCGGAAGAGGCTACACCTTC.